A selection of T cell receptor beta chains follows, all from one sample in a study of human T cells and chemical hapten exposure. TCRdb re-analysed the RACE reads in MiXCR, keeping a single row per CDR3 protein. The repertoire holds approximately 92,000 distinct CDR3 sequences, with about an eighth as singletons. This sample comprised whole blood, obtained in connection with sensitization to the hapten diphenylcyclopropenone (DPC). The receptor source for this set is a woman in her forties with alopecia areata. Some clones in this sample may be carry-over from other donors' samples. Each CDR3 is given with its conserved first and last residue. Fields, in order: J gene, V gene, D gene, clone size, CDR3 protein, CDR3 DNA. D genes are given only for firm matches. Only part of the rows carry a size: once, few, many, or a class if the clone is expanded.

TRBJ2-1,TRBV29-1,NA,NA,CSVLYGVSYNEQFF,TGCAGCGTCCTCTACGGTGTCTCCTACAATGAGCAGTTCTTC
TRBJ2-3,TRBV6-2/TRBV6-3,NA,many,CASSPRAVRVADTQYF,TGTGCCAGCAGTCCCCGGGCCGTTAGGGTGGCAGATACGCAGTATTTT
TRBJ1-1,TRBV28,NA,many,CASSEAGTEAFF,TGTGCCAGCAGCGAAGCGGGGACTGAAGCTTTCTTT
TRBJ2-1,TRBV6-5,TRBD1,NA,CASSLTGGTYNEQFF,TGTGCCAGCAGTCTGACAGGGGGGACCTACAATGAGCAGTTCTTC
TRBJ2-3,TRBV20-1,NA,many,CSANMNTDTQYF,TGCAGTGCAAACATGAACACAGATACGCAGTATTTT
TRBJ2-1,TRBV2,TRBD2,NA,CASSEGTSGMYDEQFF,TGTGCCAGCAGTGAGGGGACTAGCGGGATGTACGATGAGCAGTTCTTC
TRBJ1-1,TRBV11-2,NA,few,CASSLRIRQEAFF,TGTGCCAGCAGCCTGCGGATTAGACAGGAAGCTTTCTTT
TRBJ2-4,TRBV29-1,TRBD1,NA,CSPGQGNFKNIQYF,TGCAGCCCTGGACAGGGCAACTTCAAAAACATTCAGTACTTC
TRBJ1-5,TRBV6-2/TRBV6-3,NA,many,CASSYGQVSNQPQHF,TGTGCCAGCAGTTACGGGCAGGTTAGCAATCAGCCCCAGCATTTT
TRBJ1-2,TRBV28,NA,NA,CASTPGSTYGYTF,TGTGCCAGCACTCCGGGTTCAACTTATGGCTACACCTTC
TRBJ2-1,TRBV9,NA,NA,CASSVTGLNYNEQFF,TGTGCCAGCAGCGTCACAGGGCTCAACTACAATGAGCAGTTCTTC
TRBJ2-7,TRBV9,TRBD1,many,CASSPRTGPYEQYF,TGTGCCAGCAGCCCCCGGACAGGCCCCTACGAGCAGTACTTC
TRBJ2-5,TRBV5-6,NA,NA,CASSFGRQETQYF,TGTGCCAGCAGCTTCGGAAGGCAAGAGACCCAGTACTTC
TRBJ1-5,TRBV24-1,NA,few,CATSEGILEGNQPQHF,TGTGCCACCAGTGAAGGGATACTGGAGGGCAATCAGCCCCAGCATTTT
TRBJ1-4,TRBV25-1,NA,many,CASSGPPPSTNEKLFF,TGTGCCAGCAGTGGCCCTCCACCGTCAACTAATGAAAAACTGTTTTTT
TRBJ2-7,TRBV29-1,NA,NA,CSVVGRQVYEQYF,TGCAGCGTTGTGGGGAGACAGGTCTACGAGCAGTACTTC
TRBJ2-6,TRBV9,NA,once,CASSVVATGANVLTF,TGTGCCAGCAGCGTAGTCGCTACTGGGGCCAACGTCCTGACTTTC
TRBJ2-1,TRBV7-9,NA,NA,CASSPSQVGVDNEQFF,TGTGCCAGCAGCCCAAGCCAAGTGGGAGTGGACAATGAGCAGTTCTTC
TRBJ1-1,TRBV5-5,NA,few,CASLQVPNTEAFF,TGTGCCAGTCTACAGGTCCCGAACACTGAAGCTTTCTTT
TRBJ2-2,TRBV7-9,NA,NA,CASSLVKEATGELFF,TGTGCCAGCAGCTTAGTAAAGGAGGCCACCGGGGAGCTGTTTTTT
TRBJ1-1,TRBV5-4,TRBD1,NA,CASSLEQGAAEAFF,TGTGCCAGCAGCTTGGAACAGGGGGCAGCTGAAGCTTTCTTT
TRBJ1-4,TRBV25-1,TRBD1,many,CASSDKPVRDRFEKLFF,TGTGCCAGCAGTGACAAACCCGTCCGGGACAGATTTGAAAAACTGTTTTTT
TRBJ2-1,TRBV28,TRBD2,few,CASSPGLDTQFF,TGTGCCAGCAGTCCGGGACTAGATACGCAGTTCTTC
TRBJ1-6,TRBV25-1,NA,few,CASSESAGTNSPLHF,TGTGCCAGCAGTGAATCGGCAGGGACAAATTCACCCCTCCACTTT
TRBJ2-5,TRBV7-2,NA,NA,CASSLVPGTQETQYF,TGTGCCAGCAGCTTAGTCCCAGGGACCCAAGAGACCCAGTACTTC
TRBJ1-1,TRBV5-1,NA,once,CASSLVGSMNTEAFF,TGCGCCAGCAGCTTGGTTGGAAGCATGAACACTGAAGCTTTCTTT
TRBJ2-7,TRBV10-3,TRBD2,once,CAIRGSGIGGEQYF,TGTGCCATCAGGGGGAGCGGGATAGGTGGCGAGCAGTACTTC
TRBJ2-3,TRBV7-2,NA,many,CASSLVGGGPTDTQYF,TGTGCCAGCAGCTTAGTTGGGGGAGGTCCCACAGATACGCAGTATTTT
TRBJ2-7,TRBV15,NA,NA,CATSRGSGSSYEQYF,TGTGCCACCAGCCGTGGATCAGGGAGCTCCTACGAGCAGTACTTC
TRBJ1-3,TRBV30,NA,many,CAWSPMLGGTSGNTIYF,TGTGCCTGGAGCCCTATGTTAGGGGGAACGTCTGGAAACACCATATATTTT
TRBJ2-6,TRBV6-2/TRBV6-3,NA,many,CASSFQGLSGANVLTF,TGTGCCAGCAGTTTCCAGGGACTCTCTGGGGCCAACGTCCTGACTTTC
TRBJ1-5,TRBV2,NA,many,CASSEGNQPQHF,TGTGCCAGCAGTGAGGGCAATCAGCCCCAGCATTTT
TRBJ2-1,TRBV29-1,NA,NA,CSVDLTGVNEQFF,TGCAGCGTTGATTTGACAGGCGTCAATGAGCAGTTCTTC
TRBJ1-1,TRBV7-9,TRBD1,many,CASSPLGQAPRTEAFF,TGTGCCAGCAGCCCACTGGGACAGGCCCCGCGGACTGAAGCTTTCTTT
TRBJ2-7,TRBV5-6,NA,many,CASSSWGTYSYEQYF,TGTGCCAGCAGCTCGTGGGGGACATACTCCTACGAGCAGTACTTC
TRBJ1-2,TRBV6-6,NA,many,CASSYGLGDGYTF,TGTGCCAGCAGTTACGGATTGGGGGATGGCTACACCTTC
TRBJ2-1,TRBV7-2,NA,many,CASSLSWNNEQFF,TGTGCCAGCAGCTTATCCTGGAACAATGAGCAGTTCTTC
TRBJ2-1,TRBV6-1,TRBD2,NA,CASSESIGLASDEQFF,TGTGCCAGCAGTGAATCGATAGGACTAGCGAGCGATGAGCAGTTCTTC
TRBJ2-7,TRBV15,TRBD2,NA,CATSRDPSGGYEQYF,TGTGCCACCAGCAGAGATCCGTCGGGGGGCTACGAGCAGTACTTC
TRBJ2-1,TRBV10-1,NA,many,CASSESGWGKREQFF,TGCGCCAGCAGTGAGAGCGGGTGGGGGAAACGTGAGCAGTTCTTC
TRBJ2-6,TRBV12-3/TRBV12-4,NA,NA,CASSTQNSGANVLTF,TGTGCCAGCAGTACACAAAACTCTGGGGCCAACGTCCTGACTTTC
TRBJ2-3,TRBV5-1,TRBD2,many,CASSLFTAGGVSDTQYF,TGCGCCAGCAGCTTGTTTACAGCGGGAGGGGTATCCGATACGCAGTATTTT
TRBJ2-5,TRBV7-2,NA,few,CASRPSSKETQYF,TGTGCCAGCAGACCTAGCAGTAAAGAGACCCAGTACTTC
TRBJ2-5,TRBV11-2,NA,NA,CASSLDGGARRETQYF,TGTGCCAGCAGCTTAGATGGGGGGGCCCGGCGGGAGACCCAGTACTTC
TRBJ2-1,TRBV6-2/TRBV6-3,TRBD2,many,CASSPEGLPSGFYNEQFF,TGTGCCAGCAGCCCTGAAGGGTTACCTAGCGGATTTTACAATGAGCAGTTCTTC
TRBJ2-1,TRBV27,TRBD2,many,CASSLRTSGGYNEQFF,TGTGCCAGCAGTTTACGGACTAGCGGGGGCTACAATGAGCAGTTCTTC
TRBJ2-1,TRBV2,NA,NA,CASSEISANEQFF,TGTGCCAGCAGTGAAATAAGTGCCAATGAGCAGTTCTTC
TRBJ1-1,TRBV7-2,TRBD1,many,CASSLHRGMTEAFF,TGTGCCAGCAGCTTACACAGGGGCATGACTGAAGCTTTCTTT
TRBJ2-2,TRBV5-4,TRBD2,many,CASSPAGGPATGELFF,TGTGCCAGCAGTCCAGCGGGAGGGCCCGCCACCGGGGAGCTGTTTTTT
TRBJ2-7,TRBV6-2/TRBV6-3,NA,NA,CASEDRSDEQYF,TGTGCCAGCGAGGACCGGTCCGACGAGCAGTACTTC
TRBJ2-4,TRBV3-1,NA,many,CASSQDGGINIQYF,TGTGCCAGCAGCCAAGATGGCGGAATAAACATTCAGTACTTC
TRBJ1-4,TRBV7-2,NA,NA,CTSSRSESTNEKLFF,TGTACCAGCAGCCGTTCAGAATCAACTAATGAAAAACTGTTTTTT
TRBJ2-1,TRBV18,NA,many,CASSPPGSGEQFF,TGTGCCAGCTCACCACCAGGGTCGGGTGAGCAGTTCTTC